This T cell receptor beta chain is from a study of T cell responses to AZD1222 COVID-19 vaccine. Broader study findings: Receipt of two AZD1222 doses was followed by a rise in Spike-specific TCR breadth and depth. Repertoire sampling was restricted to post-peak T cell response timepoints. Of spike-specific TCRs, nearly half reportedly target regions left unmutated in variants.

As for this clone: Antigen specificity is unknown.

The protocol was immunoSEQ multiplex PCR, while the TCRdb copy is restricted to in-frame clones and leaves out a portion. The sample comprises over 95,000 clones, around nine tenths of which are singletons, and just under 7.5% rests with the top ten. Sequencing used peripheral blood, obtained on day 0 of AZD1222 vaccination. The TCR originated in an adult in good health.

The DNA of the CDR3 is TGTGCCAGCTCACCATATGGGGAAGGTCACACCATATATTTT. It translates to CASSPYGEGHTIYF. V usage is TRBV18 and J usage is TRBJ1-3; D ambiguous. This CDR3 contains 14 residues. V gave up 2 bases and J gave up 8 bases, with 13 bases separating them. Germline V CDR1 and CDR2: KGHSH, LQKENI.